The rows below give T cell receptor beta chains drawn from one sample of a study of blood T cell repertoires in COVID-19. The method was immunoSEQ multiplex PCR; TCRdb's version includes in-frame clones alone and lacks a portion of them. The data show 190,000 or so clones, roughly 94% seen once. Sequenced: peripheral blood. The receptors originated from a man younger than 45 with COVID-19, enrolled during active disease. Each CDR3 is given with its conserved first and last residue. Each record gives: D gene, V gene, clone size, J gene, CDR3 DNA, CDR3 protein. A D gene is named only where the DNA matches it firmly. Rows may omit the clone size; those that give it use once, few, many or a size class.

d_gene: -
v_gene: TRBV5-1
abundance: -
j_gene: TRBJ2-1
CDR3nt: TGCGCCAGCAGCTTACTGGGGGCGACGGCCAATGAGCAGTTCTTC
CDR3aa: CASSLLGATANEQFF

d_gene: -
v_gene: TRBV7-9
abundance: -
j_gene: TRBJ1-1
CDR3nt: TGTGCCAGCAGCCCGAATTTGGGCTCTGAAGCTTTCTTT
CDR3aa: CASSPNLGSEAFF

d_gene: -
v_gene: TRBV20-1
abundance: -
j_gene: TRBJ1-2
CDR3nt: TGCAGTGTCTCCGGGTACGGCTACACCTTC
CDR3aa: CSVSGYGYTF

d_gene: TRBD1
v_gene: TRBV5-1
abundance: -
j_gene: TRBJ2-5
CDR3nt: TGCGCCAGCAGCTTGGGGGACAGGGCCGGAGAGACCCAGTACTTC
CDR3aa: CASSLGDRAGETQYF

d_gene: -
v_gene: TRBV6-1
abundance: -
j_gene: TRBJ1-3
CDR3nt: TGTGCCAGCAGTGAAGCCCTTGGAAACACCATATATTTT
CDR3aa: CASSEALGNTIYF

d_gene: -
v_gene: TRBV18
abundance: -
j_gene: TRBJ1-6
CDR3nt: TGTGCCAGCTCACAGAATGACAGGAATTCACCCCTCCACTTT
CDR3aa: CASSQNDRNSPLHF

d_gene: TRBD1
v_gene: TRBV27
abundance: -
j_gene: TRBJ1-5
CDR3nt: TGTGCCAGCAGGCTGACAGGGGATAGCAATCAGCCCCAGCATTTT
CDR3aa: CASRLTGDSNQPQHF

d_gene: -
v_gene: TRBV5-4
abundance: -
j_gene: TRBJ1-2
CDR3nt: TGTGCCAGCAGCTTGCCATCCGGGGAAGGCTACACCTTC
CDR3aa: CASSLPSGEGYTF

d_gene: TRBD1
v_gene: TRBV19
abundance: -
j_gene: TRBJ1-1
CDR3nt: TGTGCCAGTAGTATCGCGACAGGGGTGAACACTGAAGCTTTCTTT
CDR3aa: CASSIATGVNTEAFF

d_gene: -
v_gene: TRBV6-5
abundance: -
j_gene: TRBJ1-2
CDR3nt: TGTGCCAGCAGGCCCGCAGGGAATCACTATGGCTACACCTTC
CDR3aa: CASRPAGNHYGYTF

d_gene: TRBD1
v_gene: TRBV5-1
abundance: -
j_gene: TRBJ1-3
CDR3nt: TGCGCCAGCAGCTCAGGGGGTTTGGCAAACACCATATATTTT
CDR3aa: CASSSGGLANTIYF

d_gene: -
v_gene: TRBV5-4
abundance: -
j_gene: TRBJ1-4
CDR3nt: TGTGCCAGCAGCTTGGCTGGAGACCCTGAAAAACTGTTTTTT
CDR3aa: CASSLAGDPEKLFF

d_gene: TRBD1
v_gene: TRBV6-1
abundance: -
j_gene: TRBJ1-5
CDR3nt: TGTGCCAGCAGTGAAGGAGGGACCAGGGGGCGCTTAAGGCCCCAGCATTTT
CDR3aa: CASSEGGTRGRLRPQHF

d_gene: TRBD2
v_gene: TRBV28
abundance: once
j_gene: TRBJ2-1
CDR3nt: TGTGCCAGCAGTTTCGAGCGGGGGGGTTACAATGAGCAGTTCTTC
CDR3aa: CASSFERGGYNEQFF

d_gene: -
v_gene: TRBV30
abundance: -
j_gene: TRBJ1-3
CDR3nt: TGTGCCTGGAGTGTTTCCAGCTCTGGAAACACCATATATTTT
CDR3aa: CAWSVSSSGNTIYF

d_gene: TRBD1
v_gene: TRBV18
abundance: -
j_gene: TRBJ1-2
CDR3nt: TGTGCCAGCTCAAGGCAGGACAGGGATACCAATGGCTACACCTTC
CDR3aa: CASSRQDRDTNGYTF

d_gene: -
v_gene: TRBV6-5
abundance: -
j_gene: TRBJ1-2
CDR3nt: TGTGCCAGCACCGCAGGGAGGGGCTACTATGGCTACACCTTC
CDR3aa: CASTAGRGYYGYTF

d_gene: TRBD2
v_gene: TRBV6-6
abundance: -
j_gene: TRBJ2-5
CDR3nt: TGTGCCAGCAGTTTCCCGGGGGGCCAAGAGACCCAGTACTTC
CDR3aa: CASSFPGGQETQYF

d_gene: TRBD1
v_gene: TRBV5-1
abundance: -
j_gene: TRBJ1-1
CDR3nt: TGCGCCAGCAGCTTGGTAAGGGACAGGCTGAACACTGAAGCTTTCTTT
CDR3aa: CASSLVRDRLNTEAFF

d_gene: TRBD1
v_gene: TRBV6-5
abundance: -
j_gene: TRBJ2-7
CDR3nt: TGTGCCAGCAGTCCCGGGACAGGGGCTGGCGAGCAGTACTTC
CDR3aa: CASSPGTGAGEQYF

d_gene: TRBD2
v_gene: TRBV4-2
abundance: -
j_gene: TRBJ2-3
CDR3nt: TGTGCCAGCAGCCAAGAACCGGCTAGCGGTAGCACAGATACGCAGTATTTT
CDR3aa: CASSQEPASGSTDTQYF

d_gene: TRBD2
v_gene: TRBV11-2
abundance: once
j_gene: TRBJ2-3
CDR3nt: TGTGCCAGCAGCCGAGGGACTAGCGGGGGGACTAGCACAGATACGCAGTATTTT
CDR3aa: CASSRGTSGGTSTDTQYF

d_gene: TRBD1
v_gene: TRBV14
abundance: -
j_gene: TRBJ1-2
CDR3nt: TGTGCCAGCAGCCAACTCGGGACAGGCGGGTTTTCTAACTATGGCTACACCTTC
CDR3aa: CASSQLGTGGFSNYGYTF

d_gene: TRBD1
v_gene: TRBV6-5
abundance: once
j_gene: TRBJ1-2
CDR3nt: TGTGCCAGCAAACCCGGACAGGCCGCTAACTATGGCTACACCTTC
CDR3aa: CASKPGQAANYGYTF

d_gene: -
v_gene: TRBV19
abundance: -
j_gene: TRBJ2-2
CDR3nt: TGTGCCAGTAGTAGCGGAGGGGTATTTACCGGGGAGCTGTTTTTT
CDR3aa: CASSSGGVFTGELFF

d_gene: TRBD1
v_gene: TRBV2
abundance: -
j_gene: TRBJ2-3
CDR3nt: TGTGCCAGCAGTGTCTGGGACAGGACTAGCACAGATACGCAGTATTTT
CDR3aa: CASSVWDRTSTDTQYF

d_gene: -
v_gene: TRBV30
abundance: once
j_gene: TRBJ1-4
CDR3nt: TGTGCCTGGAGTGGGGACACGGGGGAAAAACTGTTTTTT
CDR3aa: CAWSGDTGEKLFF

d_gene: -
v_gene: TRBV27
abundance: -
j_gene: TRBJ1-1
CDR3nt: TGTGCCAGCAGCTCCCTAGGGGATACTGAAGCTTTCTTT
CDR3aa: CASSSLGDTEAFF

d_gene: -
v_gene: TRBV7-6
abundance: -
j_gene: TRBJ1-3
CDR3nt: TGTGCCAGCAGCTTAGACAGGGTTACTGGAAACACCATATATTTT
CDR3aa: CASSLDRVTGNTIYF

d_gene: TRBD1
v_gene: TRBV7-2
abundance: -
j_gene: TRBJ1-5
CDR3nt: TGTGCCAGCAGCTCCGGACAGGGTTATCAGCCCCAGCATTTT
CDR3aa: CASSSGQGYQPQHF

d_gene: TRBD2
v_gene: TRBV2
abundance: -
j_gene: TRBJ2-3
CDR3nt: TGTGCCAGCAGCGACGGGACTACAGCAGATACGCAGTATTTT
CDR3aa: CASSDGTTADTQYF

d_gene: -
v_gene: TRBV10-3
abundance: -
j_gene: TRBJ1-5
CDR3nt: TGTGCCATCATGGCAGGGGAAGGTCAGCCCCAGCATTTT
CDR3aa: CAIMAGEGQPQHF

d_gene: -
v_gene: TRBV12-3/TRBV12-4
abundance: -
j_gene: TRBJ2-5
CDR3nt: TGTGCCAGCAGTCCGACATCGGAGACCCAGTACTTC
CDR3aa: CASSPTSETQYF

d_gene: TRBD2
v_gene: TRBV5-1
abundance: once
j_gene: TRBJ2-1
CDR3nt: TGCGCCAGCAGCCCCCAGACTAGCGGGGGGGCGGGTGAGCAGTTCTTC
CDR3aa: CASSPQTSGGAGEQFF

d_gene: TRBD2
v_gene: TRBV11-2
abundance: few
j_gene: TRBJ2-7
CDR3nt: TGTGCCAGCAGCTTAGTAGGGACTAGCGGGGCTCTTGGCTACGAGCAGTACTTC
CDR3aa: CASSLVGTSGALGYEQYF

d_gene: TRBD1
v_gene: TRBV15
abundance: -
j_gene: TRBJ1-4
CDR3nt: TGTGCCACCAGCACCGACAGGGCTCATAATGAAAAACTGTTTTTT
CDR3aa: CATSTDRAHNEKLFF

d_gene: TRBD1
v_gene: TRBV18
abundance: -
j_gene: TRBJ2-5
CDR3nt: TGTGCCAGCTCAAGGGGGCGCTTGGAGACCCAGTACTTC
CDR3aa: CASSRGRLETQYF

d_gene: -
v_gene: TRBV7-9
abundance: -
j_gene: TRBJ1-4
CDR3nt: TGTGCCAGCAGCTTAGCTTCCCTCGAAAAACTGTTTTTT
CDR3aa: CASSLASLEKLFF

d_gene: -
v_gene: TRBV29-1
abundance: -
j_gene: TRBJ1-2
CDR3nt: TGCAGCGTGAGGGTTCTATATGGCTACACCTTC
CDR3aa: CSVRVLYGYTF

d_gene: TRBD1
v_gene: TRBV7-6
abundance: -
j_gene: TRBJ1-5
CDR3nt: TGTGCCAGCAGCGCAGCCCGAACAGGGGGCCGGCAGCCCCAGCATTTT
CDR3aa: CASSAARTGGRQPQHF

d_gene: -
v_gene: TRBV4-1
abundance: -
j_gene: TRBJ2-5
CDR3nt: TGCGCCAGCAGCCCCCGGACAGTAACCCAAGAGACCCAGTACTTC
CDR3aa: CASSPRTVTQETQYF

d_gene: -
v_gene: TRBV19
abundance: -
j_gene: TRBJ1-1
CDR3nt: TGTGCCAGTAGTATAGGGAGACTAAGAGCGTTGAACACTGAAGCTTTCTTT
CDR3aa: CASSIGRLRALNTEAFF

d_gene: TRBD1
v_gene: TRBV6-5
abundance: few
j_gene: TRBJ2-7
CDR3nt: TGTGCCAGCAGGCCGACAGGGTATGCCTACGAGCAGTACTTC
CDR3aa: CASRPTGYAYEQYF

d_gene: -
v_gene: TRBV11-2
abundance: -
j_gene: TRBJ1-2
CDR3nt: TGTGCCAGCAGCTTCAAATTCTTC
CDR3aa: CASSFKFF

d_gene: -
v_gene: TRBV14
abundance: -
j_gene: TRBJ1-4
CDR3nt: TGTGCCAGCAGCCAAGGGGCGCCCCTGGTCGGTGAAAAACTGTTTTTT
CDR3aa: CASSQGAPLVGEKLFF

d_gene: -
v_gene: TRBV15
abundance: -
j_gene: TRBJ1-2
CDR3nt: TGTGCCACCAGCTCTACACAGGGAGGGATAAGTGGCTACACCTTC
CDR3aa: CATSSTQGGISGYTF

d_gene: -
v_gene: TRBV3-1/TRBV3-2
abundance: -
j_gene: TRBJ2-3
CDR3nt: TGTGCCAGCAGCCAGAAAGAGCGTCGGAGCGATACGCAGTATTTT
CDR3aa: CASSQKERRSDTQYF

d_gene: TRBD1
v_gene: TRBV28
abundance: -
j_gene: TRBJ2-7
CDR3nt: TGTGCCAGCAGTCCACAGGGGAACCCCTACGAGCAGTACTTC
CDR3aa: CASSPQGNPYEQYF

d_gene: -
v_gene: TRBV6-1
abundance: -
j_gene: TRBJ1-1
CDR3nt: TGTGCCAGCAGTGAAGGGCTAACAGGGTGGAACACTGAAGCTTTCTTT
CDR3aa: CASSEGLTGWNTEAFF